This section outlines one TCR beta chain sequence together with its context. What it recognizes is unknown. Approximately 2 micrograms of genomic DNA from cryopreserved PBMCs went into TCR beta libraries. The protocol was immunoSEQ multiplex PCR, while the TCRdb copy is restricted to in-frame clones and leaves out a portion. Here the sample spans some 140,000 clones, more than 85% being singletons. Germline loops: CDR1 LNHDA, CDR2 SQIVND (reference sequence). Trimming cost V 8 bases and J 2 bases, with 7 bases left between them. The CDR3 spans 12 residues. The sample is drawn from a study of cytotoxic CD8 clonotypes in ibrutinib-treated CLL. The study's findings and limits: Sampling of sustained-remission and progressing patients occurred at differing times.

The gene calls are TRBV19 and TRBJ1-3; no firm D call. The source material was PBMCs, sampled after 12 months of ibrutinib treatment. The sequence was collected from a human donor with chronic lymphocytic leukemia. The DNA for the CDR3 is TGTGCCAGTTGGAGGGCTGGAAACACCATATATTTT. It encodes CASWRAGNTIYF.